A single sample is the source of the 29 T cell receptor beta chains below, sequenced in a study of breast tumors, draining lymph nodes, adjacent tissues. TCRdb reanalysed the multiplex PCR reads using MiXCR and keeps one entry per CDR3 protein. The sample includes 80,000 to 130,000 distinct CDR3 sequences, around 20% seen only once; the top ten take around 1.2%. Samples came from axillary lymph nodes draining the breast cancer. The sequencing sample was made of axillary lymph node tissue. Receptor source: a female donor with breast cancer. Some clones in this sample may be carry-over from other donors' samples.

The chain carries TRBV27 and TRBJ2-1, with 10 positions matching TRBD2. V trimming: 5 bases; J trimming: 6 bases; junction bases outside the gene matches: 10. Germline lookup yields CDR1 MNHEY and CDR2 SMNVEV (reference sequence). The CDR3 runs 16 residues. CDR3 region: CASSPTPSGRANEQFF. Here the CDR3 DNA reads TGTGCCAGCAGTCCGACCCCCAGCGGGAGGGCCAATGAGCAGTTCTTC.

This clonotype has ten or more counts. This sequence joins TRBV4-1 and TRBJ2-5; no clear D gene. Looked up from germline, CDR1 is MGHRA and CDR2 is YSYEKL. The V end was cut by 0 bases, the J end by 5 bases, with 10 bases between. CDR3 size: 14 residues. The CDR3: CASSQEGFRETQYF. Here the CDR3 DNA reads TGCGCCAGCAGCCAAGAGGGGTTTCGGGAGACCCAGTACTTC.

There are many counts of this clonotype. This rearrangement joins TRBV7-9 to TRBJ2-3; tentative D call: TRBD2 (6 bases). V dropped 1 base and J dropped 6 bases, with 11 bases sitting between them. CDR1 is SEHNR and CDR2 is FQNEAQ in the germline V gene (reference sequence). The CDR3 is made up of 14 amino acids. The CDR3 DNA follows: TGTGCCAGCAGCTTAGAGCGGGCAACGGATACGCAGTATTTT. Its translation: CASSLERATDTQYF.

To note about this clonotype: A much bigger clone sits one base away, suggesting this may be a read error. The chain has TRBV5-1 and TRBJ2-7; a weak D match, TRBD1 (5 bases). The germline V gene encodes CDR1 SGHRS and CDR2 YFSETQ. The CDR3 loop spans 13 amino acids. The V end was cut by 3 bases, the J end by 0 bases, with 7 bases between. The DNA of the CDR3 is TGCGCCAGCAGCTACAGGAGCTCCTACGAGCAGTACTTC. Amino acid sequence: CASSYRSSYEQYF.

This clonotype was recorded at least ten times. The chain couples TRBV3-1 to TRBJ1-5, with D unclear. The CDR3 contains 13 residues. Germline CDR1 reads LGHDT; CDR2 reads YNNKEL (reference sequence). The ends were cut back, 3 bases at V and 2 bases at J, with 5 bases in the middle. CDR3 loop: CASSHGGNQPQHF. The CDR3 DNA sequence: TGTGCCAGCAGCCATGGCGGCAATCAGCCCCAGCATTTT.

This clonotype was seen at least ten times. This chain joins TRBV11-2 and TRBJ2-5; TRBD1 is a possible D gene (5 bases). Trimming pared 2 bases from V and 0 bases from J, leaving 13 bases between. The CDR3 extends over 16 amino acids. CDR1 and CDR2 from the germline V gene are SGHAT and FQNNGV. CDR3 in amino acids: CASSLTPGRDQETQYF. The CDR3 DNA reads TGTGCCAGCAGCTTAACCCCCGGCAGGGACCAAGAGACCCAGTACTTC.

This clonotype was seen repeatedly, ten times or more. The CDR3 sequence is CAISEDRVNSPLHF. The CDR3 DNA reads TGTGCCATCAGTGAGGACAGGGTTAATTCACCCCTCCACTTT. J is TRBJ1-6 and V is TRBV10-3; 7 nucleotides match TRBD1. The CDR3 is 14 residues long. The V gene's germline CDR1 is ENHRY and CDR2 SYGVKD. With V trimmed by 2 bases and J by 6 bases, 1 base remained unmatched.

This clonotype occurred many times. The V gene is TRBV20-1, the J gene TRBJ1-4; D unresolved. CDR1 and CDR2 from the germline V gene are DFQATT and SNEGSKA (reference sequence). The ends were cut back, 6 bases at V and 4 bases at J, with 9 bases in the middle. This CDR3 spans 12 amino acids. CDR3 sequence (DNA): TGCAGTGCCAGCAACAGTAATGAAAAACTGTTTTTT. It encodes CSASNSNEKLFF.

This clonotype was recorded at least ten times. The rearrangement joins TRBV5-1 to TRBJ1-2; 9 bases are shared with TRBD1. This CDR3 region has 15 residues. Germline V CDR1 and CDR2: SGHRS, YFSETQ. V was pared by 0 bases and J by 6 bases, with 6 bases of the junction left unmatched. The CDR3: CASSLGTGGTDGYTF. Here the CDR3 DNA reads TGCGCCAGCAGCTTGGGCACAGGGGGCACGGATGGCTACACCTTC.

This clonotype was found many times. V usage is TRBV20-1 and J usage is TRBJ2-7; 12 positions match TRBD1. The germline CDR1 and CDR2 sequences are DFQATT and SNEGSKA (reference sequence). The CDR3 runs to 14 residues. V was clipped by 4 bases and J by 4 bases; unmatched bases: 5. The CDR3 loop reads CSATGTGGGYEQYF. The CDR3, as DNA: TGCAGTGCTACCGGGACAGGGGGCGGGTACGAGCAGTACTTC.

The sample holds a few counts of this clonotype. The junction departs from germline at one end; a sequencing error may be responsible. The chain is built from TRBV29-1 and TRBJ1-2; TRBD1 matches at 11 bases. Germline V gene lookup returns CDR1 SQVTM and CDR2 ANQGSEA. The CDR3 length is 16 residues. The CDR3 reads CSVGGGGTGGSRGHTF. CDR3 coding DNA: TGCAGCGTTGGGGGCGGGGGGACAGGGGGATCCCGTGGCCACACCTTC. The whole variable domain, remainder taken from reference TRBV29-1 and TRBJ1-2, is SAVISQKPSRDICQRGTSLTIQCQVDSQVTMMFWYRQQPGQSLTLIATANQGSEATYESGFVIDKFPISRPNLTFSTLTVSNMSPEDSSIYLCSVGGGGTGGSRGHTFGSGTRLTVV.

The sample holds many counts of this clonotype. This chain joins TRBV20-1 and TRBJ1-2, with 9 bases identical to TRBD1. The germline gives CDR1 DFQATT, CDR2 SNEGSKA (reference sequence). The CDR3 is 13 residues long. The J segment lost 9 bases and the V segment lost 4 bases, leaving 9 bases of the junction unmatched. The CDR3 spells CSATGQGIICYTF. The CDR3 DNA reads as TGCAGTGCTACGGGACAGGGTATAATTTGCTACACCTTC.

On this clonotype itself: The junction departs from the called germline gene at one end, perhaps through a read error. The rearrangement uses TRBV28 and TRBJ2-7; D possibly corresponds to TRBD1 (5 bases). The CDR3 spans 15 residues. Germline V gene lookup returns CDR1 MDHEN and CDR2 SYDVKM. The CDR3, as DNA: TGTGCCAGCAGACAGAGACAGAGACTCTCCTGCGAGCAGTACTTC. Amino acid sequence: CASRQRQRLSCEQYF.

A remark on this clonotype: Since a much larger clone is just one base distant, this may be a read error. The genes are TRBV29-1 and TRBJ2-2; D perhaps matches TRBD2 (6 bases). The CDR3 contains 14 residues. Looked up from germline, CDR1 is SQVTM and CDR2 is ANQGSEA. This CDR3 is CSAGGVRPTGELLF. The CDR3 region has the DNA TGCAGCGCCGGAGGGGTGCGTCCCACCGGGGAGCTGCTTTTT.

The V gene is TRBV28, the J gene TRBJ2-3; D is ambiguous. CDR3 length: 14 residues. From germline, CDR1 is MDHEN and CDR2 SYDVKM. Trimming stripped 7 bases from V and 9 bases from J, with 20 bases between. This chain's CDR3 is CASTPRAPPRTQYF. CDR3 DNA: TGTGCCAGCACCCCAAGAGCTCCCCCGAGGACGCAGTATTTT.

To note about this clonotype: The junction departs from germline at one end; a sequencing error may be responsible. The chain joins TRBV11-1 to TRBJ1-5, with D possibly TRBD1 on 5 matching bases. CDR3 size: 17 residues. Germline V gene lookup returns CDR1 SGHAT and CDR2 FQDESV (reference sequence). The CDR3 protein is CAGRPPNLGVFNQPQHF. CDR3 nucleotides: TGTGCCGGCAGACCTCCTAATTTGGGGGTTTTCAATCAGCCCCAGCATTTT.

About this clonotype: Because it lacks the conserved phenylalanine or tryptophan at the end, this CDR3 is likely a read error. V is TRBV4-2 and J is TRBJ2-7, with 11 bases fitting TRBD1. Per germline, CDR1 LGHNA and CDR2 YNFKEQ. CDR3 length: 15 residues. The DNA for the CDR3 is TGTGCGAGCAGCCAAGATGGGACAGGGGGCTACGAGCAGTACCTC. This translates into CASSQDGTGGYEQYL.

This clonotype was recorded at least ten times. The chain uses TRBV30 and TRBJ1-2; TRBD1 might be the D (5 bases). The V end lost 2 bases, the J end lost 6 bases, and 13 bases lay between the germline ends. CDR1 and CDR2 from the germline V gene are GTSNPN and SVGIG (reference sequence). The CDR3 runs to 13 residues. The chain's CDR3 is CAWSWGGADGYTF. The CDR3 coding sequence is TGTGCCTGGAGTTGGGGAGGGGCCGATGGCTACACCTTC. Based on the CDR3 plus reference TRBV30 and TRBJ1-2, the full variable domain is SQTIHQWPATLVQPVGSPLSLECTVEGTSNPNLYWYRQAAGRGLQLLFYSVGIGQISSEVPQNLSASRPQDRQFILSSKKLLLSDSGFYLCAWSWGGADGYTFGSGTRLTVV.

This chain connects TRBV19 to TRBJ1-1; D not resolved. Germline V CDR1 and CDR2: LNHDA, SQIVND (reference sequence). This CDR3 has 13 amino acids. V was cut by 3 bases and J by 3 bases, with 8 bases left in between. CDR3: CASSIVGDTEAFF. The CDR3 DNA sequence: TGTGCCAGTAGTATTGTTGGGGACACTGAAGCTTTCTTT. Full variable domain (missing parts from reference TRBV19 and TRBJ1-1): DGGITQSPKYLFRKEGQNVTLSCEQNLNHDAMYWYRQDPGQGLRLIYYSQIVNDFQKGDIAEGYSVSREKKESFPLTVTSAQKNPTAFYLCASSIVGDTEAFFGQGTRLTVV.

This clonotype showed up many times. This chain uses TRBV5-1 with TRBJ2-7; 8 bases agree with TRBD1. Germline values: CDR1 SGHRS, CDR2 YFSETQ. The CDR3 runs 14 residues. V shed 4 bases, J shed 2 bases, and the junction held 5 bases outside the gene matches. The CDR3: CASSVAQGAYEQYF. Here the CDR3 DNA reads TGCGCCAGCAGCGTGGCACAGGGGGCCTACGAGCAGTACTTC.

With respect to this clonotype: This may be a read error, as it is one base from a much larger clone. CDR3 nucleotide sequence: TGTGCCGGTAGAAGTATTGGGTCCCCTGGCTACGAGCAGTACTTC. It codes for CAGRSIGSPGYEQYF. The rearrangement links TRBV19 to TRBJ2-7; the D is unclear. The CDR3 covers 15 residues. The germline gives CDR1 LNHDA, CDR2 SQIVND (reference sequence).

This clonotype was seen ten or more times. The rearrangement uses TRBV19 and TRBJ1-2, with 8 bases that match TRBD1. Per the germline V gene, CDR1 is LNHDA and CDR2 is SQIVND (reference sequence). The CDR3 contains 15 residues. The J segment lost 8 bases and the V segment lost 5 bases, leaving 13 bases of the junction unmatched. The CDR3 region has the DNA TGTGCCAGTAGTGCAGCCTGGGACAGGACTCGAGGCTACACCTTC. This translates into CASSAAWDRTRGYTF.

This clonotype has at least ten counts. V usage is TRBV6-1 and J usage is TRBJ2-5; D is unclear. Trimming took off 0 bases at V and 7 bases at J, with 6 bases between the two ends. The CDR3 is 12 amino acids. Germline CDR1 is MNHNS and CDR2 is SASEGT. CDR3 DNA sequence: TGTGCCAGCAGTGAAGCTGGTGGGACCCAGTACTTC. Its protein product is CASSEAGGTQYF.

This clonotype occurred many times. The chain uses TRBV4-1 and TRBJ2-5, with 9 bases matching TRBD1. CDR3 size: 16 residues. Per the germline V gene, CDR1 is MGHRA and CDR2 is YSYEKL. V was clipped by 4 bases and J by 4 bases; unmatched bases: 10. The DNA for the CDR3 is TGCGCCAGCAGCCTGGGACAGGGTGCATCACGAGAGACCCAGTACTTC. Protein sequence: CASSLGQGASRETQYF.

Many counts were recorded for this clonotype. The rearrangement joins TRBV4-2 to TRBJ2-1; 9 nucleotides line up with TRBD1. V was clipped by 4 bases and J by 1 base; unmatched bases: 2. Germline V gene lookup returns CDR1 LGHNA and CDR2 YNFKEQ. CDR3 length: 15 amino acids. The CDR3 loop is CASSRTGVSYNEQFF. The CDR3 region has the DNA TGTGCCAGCAGCCGGACAGGGGTGTCCTACAATGAGCAGTTCTTC.

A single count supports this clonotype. In DNA, the CDR3 is TGTGCCAGCAGCTTAAGGGGGGACCGCTCCTACAATGAGCAGTTCTTC. Amino acids: CASSLRGDRSYNEQFF. V gene TRBV11-2 combines with J gene TRBJ2-1; TRBD1 or TRBD2 may be the D gene (6 bases each). The CDR3 totals 16 residues. Trimming removed 2 bases at V and 0 bases at J, with 11 bases between. Germline loops: CDR1 SGHAT, CDR2 FQNNGV.

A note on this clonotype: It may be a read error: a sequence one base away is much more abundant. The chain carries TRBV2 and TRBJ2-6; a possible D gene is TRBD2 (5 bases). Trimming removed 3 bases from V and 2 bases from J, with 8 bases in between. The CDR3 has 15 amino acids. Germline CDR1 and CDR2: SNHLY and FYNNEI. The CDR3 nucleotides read TGTGCCAGCAGTGAGGACTGGGCTGGGGCCAACGTCCTGACTTTC. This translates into CASSEDWAGANVLTF.

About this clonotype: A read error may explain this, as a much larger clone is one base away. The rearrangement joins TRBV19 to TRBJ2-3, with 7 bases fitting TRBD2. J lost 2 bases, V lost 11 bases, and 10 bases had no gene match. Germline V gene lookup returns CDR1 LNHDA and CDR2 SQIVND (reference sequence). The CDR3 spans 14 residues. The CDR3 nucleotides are TGTGCCGCCATGAAGCGGGGTAACACAGATACGCAGTATTTT. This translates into CAAMKRGNTDTQYF.

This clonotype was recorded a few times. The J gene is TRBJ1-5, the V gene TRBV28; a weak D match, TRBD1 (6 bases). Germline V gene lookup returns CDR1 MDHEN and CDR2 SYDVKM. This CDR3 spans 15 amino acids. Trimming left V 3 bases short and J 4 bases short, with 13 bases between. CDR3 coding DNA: TGTGCCAGCAGTTTTCTGGACAGCTTAAATCAGCCCCAGCATTTT. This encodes CASSFLDSLNQPQHF.